Following are 23 T cell receptor beta chains from one sample sequenced in a study of ipilimumab plus nivolumab after autologous stem cell transplantation. TCRdb keeps only in-frame clones here, not all; method: immunoSEQ multiplex PCR. This table holds some 16,000 clones, roughly four fifths found once. This material consisted of PBMCs, taken in a trial of ipilimumab plus nivolumab as post-transplant consolidation. These receptors all come from a male donor with diffuse large B-cell lymphoma.

The chain combines TRBV7-6 with TRBJ1-5; the D gene is possibly TRBD1 (5 bases). This CDR3 region has 18 residues. Between the trimmed V and J ends, which lost 4 bases and 1 base, there was a span of 20 bases. Per germline, CDR1 SGHVS and CDR2 FNYEAQ. CDR3 sequence: CASSSGGDLKKSNQPQHF. CDR3 in DNA: TGTGCCAGCAGCTCAGGAGGGGATCTGAAGAAAAGCAATCAGCCCCAGCATTTT.

The chain joins TRBV7-9 to TRBJ2-7; possibly TRBD1 for D (6 bases). Trimming cost V 1 base and J 7 bases, with 14 bases left between them. Germline CDR1 SEHNR, CDR2 FQNEAQ (reference sequence). The CDR3 has 14 residues. The CDR3, as DNA: TGTGCCAGCAGCTTAGAAGGACAGTTTTTGGAGCAGTACTTC. As protein: CASSLEGQFLEQYF.

This clone was observed a few times. The rearrangement uses TRBV11-2 and TRBJ2-1, with D hard to call. Trimming cost V 0 bases and J 8 bases, with 8 bases left between them. CDR3 length equals 13 residues. CDR1 and CDR2 from the germline V gene are SGHAT and FQNNGV. The CDR3: CASSLDRAHEQFF. The CDR3, as DNA: TGTGCCAGCAGCTTAGACCGGGCCCATGAGCAGTTCTTC.

The CDR3 spells CASSRRLAGSTDTQYF. CDR3 DNA sequence: TGTGCCAGCAGTCGCCGACTAGCGGGTAGCACAGATACGCAGTATTTT. The chain is built from TRBV25-1 and TRBJ2-3; 10 bases match TRBD2. The CDR3 contains 16 residues. J gave up 0 bases and V 5 bases, and 5 bases lay outside the gene matches. Looked up from germline, CDR1 is MGHDK and CDR2 is SYGVNS.

By sample fraction, this clone is medium-sized (0.01 to 0.1%). The V gene is TRBV19, the J gene TRBJ1-5; D is unresolved. CDR1 is LNHDA, CDR2 SQIVND, per germline (reference sequence). Trimming shortened V by 0 bases and J by 3 bases, and 12 bases separated the two germline ends. The CDR3 loop spans 16 amino acids. CDR3 nucleotides: TGTGCCAGTAGTATAGATGCGGGCGCGATCAATCAGCCCCAGCATTTT. Encoded protein: CASSIDAGAINQPQHF.

This clone turned up a few times. The J gene is TRBJ2-4, the V gene TRBV14; D call uncertain. Germline V gives CDR1 SGHDN, CDR2 FVKESK. Trimming took 3 bases from V and 6 from J, leaving 6 bases between them. The CDR3 consists of 12 residues. CDR3 sequence (DNA): TGTGCCAGCAGCCATTCTGCAAACATTCAGTACTTC. This sequence encodes CASSHSANIQYF. Filled out from reference TRBV14 and TRBJ2-4, the complete variable domain reads EAGVTQFPSHSVIEKGQTVTLRCDPISGHDNLYWYRRVMGKEIKFLLHFVKESKQDESGMPNNRFLAERTGGTYSTLKVQPAELEDSGVYFCASSHSANIQYFGAGTRLSVL.

A single count supports this clone. The V gene is TRBV7-9, the J gene TRBJ1-4; D gene uncertain. The CDR3 has 17 amino acids. Germline CDR1 SEHNR, CDR2 FQNEAQ (reference sequence). Trimming took 1 base from V and 4 from J, leaving 16 bases between them. The CDR3 DNA follows: TGTGCCAGCAGCTTAGGGACGGCCCGGGCCCTTAATGAAAAACTGTTTTTT. It codes for CASSLGTARALNEKLFF.

This clone came up once. The chain combines TRBV5-4 with TRBJ2-4; D is possibly TRBD1 (6 bases). V shed 4 bases and J shed 0 bases, with 14 bases lying between them. The CDR3 covers 16 residues. The germline V gene encodes CDR1 SGHNT and CDR2 YYREEE (reference sequence). DNA of the CDR3: TGTGCCAGCAGCCCCCCAGGGGATTTAGCCAAAAACATTCAGTACTTC. Protein: CASSPPGDLAKNIQYF.

The chain recombines TRBV4-1 with TRBJ1-4; 7 nucleotides align to TRBD1. Per the germline V gene, CDR1 is MGHRA and CDR2 is YSYEKL. The CDR3 length is 18 residues. With 2 bases clipped from V and 0 bases from J, the junction kept 9 bases outside the gene matches. This CDR3 is CASSQRDGTETTNEKLFF. The CDR3 DNA sequence: TGCGCCAGCAGCCAAAGAGATGGGACAGAAACAACTAATGAAAAACTGTTTTTT.

This clone was detected only a few times. The chain is built from TRBV6-5 and TRBJ1-6; 7 bases are a match to TRBD1. V shed 4 bases, J shed 8 bases, and the junction held 11 bases outside the gene matches. Germline V gene sequence: CDR1 MNHEY, CDR2 SVGAGI. This CDR3 contains 16 residues. The CDR3 loop is CASSFDPLRGDSPLHF. CDR3 DNA sequence: TGTGCCAGCAGTTTCGACCCACTCAGGGGGGATTCACCCCTCCACTTT.

The chain uses TRBV5-1 and TRBJ2-3; 8 nucleotides line up with TRBD2. V dropped 4 bases and J dropped 2; count of bases not matched to a gene: 12. The CDR3 extends over 17 amino acids. Germline loops: CDR1 SGHRS, CDR2 YFSETQ. Here the CDR3 reads CASSPLGPAGVTDTQYF. CDR3 nucleotides: TGCGCCAGCAGCCCGCTCGGGCCAGCGGGGGTCACAGATACGCAGTATTTT.

This clone came up a few times. The chain is built from TRBV7-2 and TRBJ2-7; 10 positions match TRBD2. The CDR3 runs to 14 residues. Losses at the gene ends were 7 bases for V and 4 bases for J; bases not matched to a gene: 7. Germline V CDR1 and CDR2: SGHTA, FQGNSA. The CDR3 DNA sequence: TGTGCCAGCAAATCTCTAGCGGGGGCTTACGAGCAGTACTTC. It codes for CASKSLAGAYEQYF.

V usage is TRBV7-9 and J usage is TRBJ1-5; D not certain. There are 15 residues in the CDR3. Trimming removed 1 base at V and 0 bases at J, with 7 bases between. Germline loops: CDR1 SEHNR, CDR2 FQNEAQ (reference sequence). The CDR3: CASSLGRYSNQPQHF. DNA of the CDR3: TGTGCCAGCAGCTTAGGCCGTTATAGCAATCAGCCCCAGCATTTT.

This clone is a singleton in its sample. The V and J genes are TRBV5-1 and TRBJ1-4; D not resolved. Trimming shortened V by 0 bases and J by 3 bases, and 9 bases separated the two germline ends. CDR1 and CDR2 (germline): SGHRS, YFSETQ. The CDR3 extends over 15 amino acids. The CDR3 sequence is CASSLVPAANEKLFF. The CDR3 nucleotides are TGCGCCAGCAGCTTGGTGCCAGCTGCTAATGAAAAACTGTTTTTT.

This chain links TRBV19 with TRBJ1-2; no firm D call. The V and J ends lost 0 bases and 4 bases respectively, with 12 bases between them. This CDR3 contains 15 residues. The germline V gene has CDR1 LNHDA and CDR2 SQIVND (reference sequence). The CDR3 sequence: CASSIDPAPGYGYTF. CDR3 nucleotide sequence: TGTGCCAGTAGTATAGATCCGGCCCCGGGCTATGGCTACACCTTC.

This chain links TRBV7-2 with TRBJ1-5; D might be TRBD1 (5 bases). The ends were cut back, 6 bases at V and 5 bases at J, with 11 bases in the middle. The CDR3 runs 13 residues. Per germline, CDR1 SGHTA and CDR2 FQGNSA. The CDR3 here is CASSFTGDQPQHF. The DNA for the CDR3 is TGTGCCAGCAGTTTCACAGGCGATCAGCCCCAGCATTTT. Complete variable domain (other parts from reference TRBV7-2 and TRBJ1-5): GAGVSQSPSNKVTEKGKDVELRCDPISGHTALYWYRQSLGQGLEFLIYFQGNSAPDKSGLPSDRFSAERTGGSVSTLTIQRTQQEDSAVYLCASSFTGDQPQHFGDGTRLSIL.

This chain uses TRBV29-1 with TRBJ1-1; 7 bases are a match to TRBD1. V gave up 3 bases and J gave up 6 bases; unmatched junction bases: 7. Germline V gives CDR1 SQVTM, CDR2 ANQGSEA. This CDR3 region has 13 residues. The CDR3 nucleotides read TGCAGCGTTGACTTGGGACAGAGGGCTGAAGCTTTCTTT. It codes for CSVDLGQRAEAFF.

V usage is TRBV5-1 and J usage is TRBJ2-7; D is uncertain. The V end lost 0 bases, the J end lost 4 bases, and 8 bases lay between the germline ends. Germline CDR1 reads SGHRS; CDR2 reads YFSETQ. The CDR3 totals 13 residues. CDR3 residues: CASSLAPEYEQYF. The CDR3 DNA reads TGCGCCAGCAGCTTGGCCCCGGAGTACGAGCAGTACTTC.

The chain has TRBV19 and TRBJ2-5; 9 positions match TRBD1. The CDR3 is 14 residues long. Germline CDR1 reads LNHDA; CDR2 reads SQIVND (reference sequence). The V gene end was trimmed by 2 bases and the J gene end by 4 bases; junction bases not matched to a gene: 2. The CDR3 DNA reads TGTGCCAGTAGTATAACAGGGGGCCGAGAGACCCAGTACTTC. Protein product: CASSITGGRETQYF. Looking up the rest from reference TRBV19 and TRBJ2-5 gives the full variable domain: DGGITQSPKYLFRKEGQNVTLSCEQNLNHDAMYWYRQDPGQGLRLIYYSQIVNDFQKGDIAEGYSVSREKKESFPLTVTSAQKNPTAFYLCASSITGGRETQYFGPGTRLLVL.

The rearrangement links TRBV6-1 to TRBJ1-1; D is ambiguous. V gave up 2 bases and J gave up 3 bases, with 10 bases separating them. The CDR3 consists of 14 residues. The germline V gene encodes CDR1 MNHNS and CDR2 SASEGT. The CDR3 DNA is TGTGCCAGCAGTGAATTCGGCAGTTACACTGAAGCTTTCTTT. Amino acids: CASSEFGSYTEAFF.

CDR3: CASSPLVGSSPLHF. CDR3 nucleotide sequence: TGTGCCAGCAGTCCCCTTGTGGGTAGCTCACCCCTCCACTTT. The chain joins TRBV27 to TRBJ1-6, with unresolved D. Trimming shortened V by 5 bases and J by 10 bases, and 15 bases separated the two germline ends. Germline CDR1 MNHEY, CDR2 SMNVEV (reference sequence). This CDR3 contains 14 residues.

The V and J genes are TRBV6-5 and TRBJ1-2; TRBD1 aligns across 7 bases. Germline V gene lookup returns CDR1 MNHEY and CDR2 SVGAGI. This CDR3 has 15 residues. After removal of 4 bases from V and 0 bases from J, the junction contained 5 bases not matched to a gene. CDR3 protein: CASSSGGQTNYGYTF. The CDR3, as DNA: TGTGCCAGCAGTTCCGGGGGACAGACTAACTATGGCTACACCTTC.

The chain uses TRBV15 and TRBJ1-5; D is ambiguous. Trimming removed 0 bases from V and 7 bases from J, with 4 bases in between. The CDR3 is 12 residues long. Germline-derived CDR1 and CDR2 are LNHNV and YYDKDF (reference sequence). CDR3 nucleotides: TGTGCCACCAGCAGAGACCAACAGCCCCAGCATTTT. Translation: CATSRDQQPQHF.